One and the same sample provided the 16 T cell receptor beta chains below, sequenced in a study of technical replicates of blood from a handful of donors (TCRdb year 2017). Library generation was performed with the immunoSEQ multiplex PCR assay. Imported from immuneACCESS, the table was reduced by TCRdb to in-frame sequences with V and J called. These copies leave out some clones; in studies compared against another copy, an unresolved V gene accounts for under half, and the cause of the remainder is not known. Counted in this sample were approximately 58,000 clones; approximately 86% of them appeared once. The ten largest clones take up about 5% of the sample. The sequencing sample was made of PBMCs. The receptors here all came from a human donor in good health. Some clones in this sample may be carry-over from other donors' samples.

This chain connects TRBV7-6 to TRBJ2-5; TRBD2 might be the D (7 bases). CDR3 size: 14 residues. V was cut by 3 bases and J by 5 bases, with 13 bases left in between. CDR1 is SGHVS and CDR2 is FNYEAQ in the germline V gene. DNA of the CDR3: TGTGCCAGCAGCTTGATGGGGGGGCGGGAGACCCAGTACTTC. Protein: CASSLMGGRETQYF.

The gene calls are TRBV11-2 and TRBJ1-1, with 7 nucleotides matching TRBD1. Trimming cost V 2 bases and J 4 bases; bases outside gene matches: 7. CDR3 length: 15 amino acids. Germline CDR1 reads SGHAT; CDR2 reads FQNNGV. The CDR3 loop is CASSLKSTGVTEAFF. As DNA, the CDR3 is TGTGCCAGCAGCTTAAAATCTACAGGGGTCACTGAAGCTTTCTTT.

V gene TRBV4-3 combines with J gene TRBJ2-1; D is unclear. The ends were cut back, 1 base at V and 3 bases at J, with 7 bases in the middle. The CDR3 has 14 residues. Germline assignment: CDR1 LGHNA and CDR2 YSLEER. CDR3 region: CASSQATSYNEQFF. The CDR3 region has the DNA TGCGCCAGCAGCCAAGCTACGAGCTACAATGAGCAGTTCTTC.

V and J are TRBV7-9 and TRBJ1-3; D perhaps matches TRBD1 (5 bases). The CDR3 loop spans 15 amino acids. V was shortened by 2 bases and J by 3 bases, with 11 bases between the two germline ends. From germline, CDR1 is SEHNR and CDR2 FQNEAQ (reference sequence). CDR3 protein: CASSLSVRVGNTIYF. The CDR3 bases are TGTGCCAGCAGCTTATCGGTCAGGGTTGGAAACACCATATATTTT.

V and J are TRBV27 and TRBJ1-5; 8 nucleotides agree with TRBD1. The CDR3 runs to 15 residues. Germline CDR1 MNHEY, CDR2 SMNVEV (reference sequence). J was trimmed by 9 bases and V by 5 bases; bases with no gene match: 12. The CDR3: CASSKETGGQGPQHF. CDR3 nucleotide sequence: TGTGCCAGCAGTAAAGAAACAGGGGGGCAGGGGCCCCAGCATTTT.

The chain uses TRBV10-3 and TRBJ1-5, with 9 bases lining up with TRBD1. V shed 0 bases, J shed 3 bases, and the junction held 9 bases outside the gene matches. The CDR3 is 18 amino acids. The germline CDR1 and CDR2 sequences are ENHRY and SYGVKD. The chain's CDR3 is CAISESYGQGQTNQPQHF. In nucleotides, the CDR3 is TGTGCCATCAGTGAGTCGTACGGACAGGGGCAAACCAATCAGCCCCAGCATTTT.

The chain is built from TRBV7-2 and TRBJ2-7; D unclear. With 8 bases removed from V and 4 bases from J, the gap between germline ends came to 6 bases. Germline V gene sequence: CDR1 SGHTA, CDR2 FQGNSA. The CDR3 has 10 amino acids. The CDR3 DNA reads as TGTGCCAGCGGCCATTACGAGCAGTACTTC. Translated: CASGHYEQYF. Combining the CDR3 with reference TRBV7-2 and TRBJ2-7 gives the whole variable domain GAGVSQSPSNKVTEKGKDVELRCDPISGHTALYWYRQSLGQGLEFLIYFQGNSAPDKSGLPSDRFSAERTGGSVSTLTIQRTQQEDSAVYLCASGHYEQYFGPGTRLTVT.

The sample holds a few counts of this clone. The V call is TRBV12-5, the J call TRBJ1-6, with D perhaps TRBD1 (6 bases). The CDR3 length is 19 residues. Trimming pared 4 bases from V and 0 bases from J, leaving 19 bases between. Germline lookup yields CDR1 LGHNT and CDR2 FRNRAP. CDR3 bases: TGTGCTAGTGGTTCGACGGGGCAGGGGTCCCGCTCCTATAATTCACCCCTCCACTTT. Translating it yields CASGSTGQGSRSYNSPLHF.

The V gene is TRBV11-3, the J gene TRBJ2-7; 8 positions agree with TRBD2. The CDR3 is made up of 14 amino acids. With 5 bases clipped from V and 5 bases from J, the junction kept 8 bases outside the gene matches. From germline, CDR1 is SGHNT and CDR2 YENEEA. CDR3 sequence: CASSRGQAGDEQYF. CDR3 coding DNA: TGTGCCAGCAGCCGGGGCCAAGCGGGAGACGAGCAGTACTTC.

This chain joins TRBV4-3 and TRBJ2-7, with TRBD2 identical over 9 bases. There are 18 residues in the CDR3. Germline V gene sequence: CDR1 LGHNA, CDR2 YSLEER. V lost 0 bases, J lost 3 bases, and 12 bases stayed unmatched. CDR3 bases: TGCGCCAGCAGCCAAGATCTGGGTGGAGCGGGGGGCCACTACGAGCAGTACTTC. Its protein is CASSQDLGGAGGHYEQYF.

The chain uses TRBV7-2 and TRBJ1-1; D unresolved. Looked up from germline, CDR1 is SGHTA and CDR2 is FQGNSA. V was pared by 4 bases and J by 1 base, with 7 bases between. The CDR3 has 13 residues. The CDR3 loop is CASSSNKNTEAFF. The CDR3 DNA follows: TGTGCCAGCAGCTCCAACAAGAACACTGAAGCTTTCTTT.

This chain connects TRBV13 to TRBJ2-1, with TRBD2 matching 11 bases. CDR3 size: 17 residues. The V segment lost 1 base and the J segment 3 bases; nucleotides outside the gene matches: 5. The germline gives CDR1 PRHDT, CDR2 FYEKMQ (reference sequence). Written as DNA, the CDR3 is TGTGCCAGCAGCTTAGTACTAGCGGGAGATATCTACAATGAGCAGTTCTTC. Protein: CASSLVLAGDIYNEQFF.

The chain couples TRBV2 to TRBJ2-1; 12 nucleotides agree with TRBD2. The CDR3 is 16 residues long. Germline V lookup: CDR1 SNHLY, CDR2 FYNNEI. Germline trimming cut 6 bases from V and 5 bases from J; bases unmatched to any gene: 8. This chain's CDR3 is CASSPPSGRANNEQFF. In nucleotides, the CDR3 is TGTGCCAGCAGCCCCCCTAGCGGGAGGGCAAACAATGAGCAGTTCTTC.

The rearrangement joins TRBV5-1 to TRBJ2-6; D is perhaps TRBD1 (6 bases). This CDR3 spans 16 amino acids. CDR1 is SGHRS and CDR2 is YFSETQ in the germline V gene. Trimming shortened V by 3 bases and J by 0 bases, and 10 bases separated the two germline ends. The DNA of the CDR3 is TGCGCCAGCAGCTCGACAGGAAGCTCTGGGGCCAACGTCCTGACTTTC. This gives the protein CASSSTGSSGANVLTF.

J is TRBJ2-2 and V is TRBV18; D gene ambiguous. Germline-derived CDR1 and CDR2 are KGHSH and LQKENI. The V end lost 3 bases, the J end lost 4 bases, and 3 bases lay between the germline ends. The CDR3 has 12 residues. CDR3 bases: TGTGCCAGCTCACCCTTCACCGGGGAGCTGTTTTTT. This sequence encodes CASSPFTGELFF.

This rearrangement joins TRBV7-6 to TRBJ2-2; D gene unclear. CDR1 and CDR2 (germline): SGHVS, FNYEAQ. Trimming took 7 bases from V and 3 from J, leaving 12 bases between them. There are 14 residues in the CDR3. CDR3 sequence (DNA): TGTGCCAGCATGCTCCAGGATCACACCGGGGAGCTGTTTTTT. This codes for CASMLQDHTGELFF.